The T cell receptor (beta chain) described here comes from a study of Ad26.COV2.S vaccination and SARS-CoV-2 variants. Clones were read by immunoSEQ multiplex PCR, and TCRdb kept only the in-frame ones, dropping some. The sample records just over 350,000 clones, 70% to 90% being singletons. Treatment indicated: 19 received Ad26.COV2.S at low or high dose, single or two shots; 5 received placebo; per-sample allocation not given. Day 63 after the first injection of vaccine or placebo was the sampling time. The V gene's germline CDR1 is LNHDA and CDR2 SQIVND (reference sequence). V was cut by 4 bases and J by 0 bases, with 16 bases left in between. The CDR3 is 18 residues long.

V usage is TRBV19 and J usage is TRBJ2-6, with D perhaps assigned TRBD1 or TRBD2 (5 bases each). This clonotype originated in a person aged 18-60 years who received the Ad26.COV2.S COVID-19 vaccine or a placebo. Here the sequenced sample was peripheral blood, taken in a trial of Ad26.COV2.S vaccine versus placebo. The CDR3 nucleotides read TGTGCCAGTAGTACCTTCGGGGACCCCTCCTCTGGGGCCAACGTCCTGACTTTC. Protein sequence: CASSTFGDPSSGANVLTF.